This is a list of T cell receptor beta chains from one sample in a study of cytomegalovirus exposure and HLA in healthy donors. Data came from immunoSEQ multiplex PCR; TCRdb stores just in-frame clones and leaves some out. The sample has under 200,000 clones; roughly 80% are singletons. Sequenced input: PBMCs. These receptor sequences come from a woman between 25 and 40 years old in good health and CMV-seronegative. Both conserved end residues are trimmed from each CDR3. A D gene is named only where the DNA matches it firmly.

TRBJ1-5 | TRBV9 | - | ASSVGASGNQPQH
TRBJ2-7 | TRBV11-2 | TRBD1 | ASSPPDRGYYEQY
TRBJ1-2 | TRBV5-1 | TRBD1 | ASRDSSNYGYT
TRBJ1-2 | TRBV7-9 | TRBD1 | ASSLAPGQNYGYT
TRBJ1-4 | TRBV4-1 | TRBD1 | ASSQGTATNEKLF
TRBJ2-3 | TRBV5-4 | - | ASSPERARTDTQY
TRBJ2-7 | TRBV29-1 | - | SVEGDYEQY
TRBJ2-5 | TRBV5-1 | - | ASSLATTTETQY
TRBJ2-7 | TRBV27 | - | ASSLLSPVYEQY
- | TRBV27 | - | ASSLGLEAGYEQY
TRBJ2-7 | TRBV2 | - | ASSGSVSYEQY
TRBJ2-7 | TRBV9 | - | ASSVADASFDEQY
TRBJ1-2 | TRBV19 | - | ASSMGGTGRGYT
TRBJ1-6 | TRBV18 | - | ASSPQGQSPLH
TRBJ1-2 | TRBV27 | - | ASKIEGVSVYGYT
TRBJ2-5 | TRBV5-1 | TRBD2 | ASSPTGTSGGYPQETQY
TRBJ2-2 | TRBV6-1 | - | ASSELVRNTGELF
TRBJ1-3 | TRBV5-1 | - | ASSPQGTGGNTIY
TRBJ2-7 | TRBV30 | - | AWSGDWTYEQY
TRBJ2-3 | TRBV5-4 | - | ASSFQGGGGDTQY
TRBJ1-5 | TRBV2 | - | ASTRTENQPQH
TRBJ1-5 | TRBV19 | TRBD1 | ASSDRAGTGNQPQH
TRBJ1-1 | TRBV6-1 | - | ASSEVGGAAEAF
TRBJ2-7 | TRBV20-1 | TRBD1 | SASGQGRQY
TRBJ1-2 | TRBV7-2 | TRBD1 | ASSLMGTASYGYT
TRBJ1-4 | TRBV5-1 | - | ASSWGGTNEKLF
TRBJ1-2 | TRBV2 | TRBD1 | ASSETGQGRRANYGYT
TRBJ1-4 | TRBV6-1 | - | ASSEALRGNEKLF
TRBJ1-1 | TRBV30 | - | AWSAGGDVAEAF
TRBJ1-2 | TRBV6-5 | TRBD1 | ASAKPGGSGYGYT
TRBJ2-7 | TRBV29-1 | - | SVDRGTGEQY
TRBJ1-4 | TRBV19 | - | ASSNAGGDEKLF
TRBJ2-2 | TRBV5-1 | TRBD2 | ASSSRTSGFTGELF
TRBJ1-4 | TRBV5-1 | - | ASSYAGSTTNEKLF
TRBJ1-4 | TRBV9 | - | ASSVGRAEKLF
TRBJ1-4 | TRBV2 | TRBD1 | ASRPQGAKGEKLF
TRBJ2-7 | TRBV4-1 | - | ASSFSTEYEQY
TRBJ2-4 | TRBV19 | - | ASSIVSENSQY
TRBJ1-2 | TRBV9 | TRBD1 | ASSAGQGAPGYT
TRBJ1-2 | TRBV18 | - | ASSPPEMNYGYT
TRBJ1-6 | TRBV19 | TRBD1 | ASRGPYNSPLH
TRBJ2-7 | TRBV27 | TRBD1 | ATLPRGTSYEQY
TRBJ2-7 | TRBV4-1 | - | ASSQDGSVSYEQY
TRBJ2-1 | TRBV5-6 | - | ASSPQLILRAGNEQF
TRBJ1-1 | TRBV13 | TRBD1 | ASAEGQMNTEAF
TRBJ2-3 | TRBV27 | - | ASSLSSSSLGDTQY
TRBJ1-3 | TRBV5-8 | - | ASSGLGLSRNTIY
TRBJ2-2 | TRBV7-9 | - | ASSSPPARNSRDGELF
TRBJ2-3 | TRBV5-5 | TRBD2 | ASSTRGLADTQY
TRBJ2-7 | TRBV6-5 | - | ASSYTPTPSYEQY
TRBJ1-3 | TRBV5-1 | - | ASRIESGNTIY
TRBJ2-1 | TRBV19 | - | ASTPTGSYNEQF
TRBJ1-2 | TRBV19 | - | ASSIFWGRTPLKGGYT
TRBJ2-3 | TRBV9 | TRBD2 | ASSVGTSGTTDTQY
TRBJ2-7 | TRBV2 | TRBD1 | ASSETNRGAYEQY
TRBJ1-4 | TRBV6-6 | - | ASTEGGANEKLF
TRBJ2-5 | TRBV29-1 | - | SVVGDQETQY
TRBJ2-2 | TRBV11-1 | TRBD1 | ASSPGSWDRNTGELF
TRBJ2-2 | TRBV5-4 | TRBD2 | ASSSGGASPGELF
TRBJ1-4 | TRBV7-8 | TRBD1 | ASSFATGTGGEKLF